This TCR beta chain was recorded in a study of blood T cells in healthy people across ages. Study-wide results and limits: Aged donors had fewer naive CD4+ cells and lower diversity than long-lived donors. In older individuals, TCR beta diversity per million T cells was lower, falling roughly linearly with age. Expanded clonotype changes were possibly confounded by unknown donor CMV status.

Only a few counts were recorded for this clonotype. Its cognate antigen is unknown. V was pared by 4 bases and J by 8 bases, with 17 bases between. The CDR3 length is 14 residues. With a J-beta primer mix and a sample-barcoded 5' primer, a second PCR ran roughly 6 to 12 cycles. Each cDNA molecule, via a template-switch adaptor with 12 random nucleotides, was tagged. TCRdb reprocessed the 5' RACE reads via MiXCR and lists one record per CDR3 protein. In the table there are 790,000 or so distinct CDR3 sequences, around three fifths of which are singletons. The receptor was isolated from a man aged 35 to 55 in good health. V usage is TRBV12-3 or TRBV12-4 and J usage is TRBJ1-2; D is perhaps TRBD1 (6 bases). Specimen: blood. The CDR3 here is CASSYDRPGIGYTF. CDR3 bases: TGTGCCAGCAGTTACGACAGGCCGGGTATCGGCTACACCTTC.